The sequence of this T cell receptor (beta chain) was determined in a study of CD8 T cells in Susac syndrome. Random hexamers were used to reverse transcribe the RNA input (about 0.5 to 1 ug). In TCRdb, the immunoSEQ multiplex PCR reads were re-called with MiXCR into one record per CDR3 protein. The sample carries approximately 190,000 distinct CDR3 sequences, just under 95% recorded once. Sequencing of TCR beta drew on CD8+ and CD4+ T cells from blood. The diagnostic criteria for definite or probable disease, as recently defined, were met by the patients with Susac syndrome. The receptor was isolated from a human donor with Susac syndrome. The sample was CD8+ T cells from PBMCs.

CDR3 DNA sequence: TGTGCCAGCAGCATCACGGTAGGGGTTTGGGACAATGAGCAGTTCTTC. Its protein is CASSITVGVWDNEQFF. This chain joins TRBV7-9 and TRBJ2-1; a weak D match, TRBD1 (5 bases). Germline-derived CDR1 and CDR2 are SEHNR and FQNEAQ (reference sequence). The CDR3 is 16 residues long. V gave up 5 bases and J gave up 5 bases, with 19 bases separating them. The full variable domain, completed using reference TRBV7-9 and TRBJ2-1, is DTGVSQNPRHKITKRGQNVTFRCDPISEHNRLYWYRQTLGQGPEFLTYFQNEAQLEKSRLLSDRFSAERPKGSFSTLEIQRTEQGDSAMYLCASSITVGVWDNEQFFGPGTRLTVL.